This is a list of T cell receptor beta chains from one sample in a study of T cell responses to AZD1222 COVID-19 vaccine. The data were produced by immunoSEQ multiplex PCR, yet TCRdb's version contains in-frame clones alone and is incomplete. The sample yields approximately 200,000 clones, about 90% seen once. This specimen consisted of peripheral blood, obtained on day 0 of MenACWY control vaccination. The receptors derive from an adult in good health. Both conserved end residues are part of each CDR3. The D gene is left open where the match is weak. Where a row states a size, it is once, few, many or the class of an expanded clone; other rows omit it.

CDR3 protein: CASRRQGSYEQYF
CDR3 DNA: TGTGCCAGCAGACGACAGGGAAGCTACGAGCAGTACTTC
CDR3 length: 13
J gene: TRBJ2-7
clone size: .
D gene: TRBD1
V gene: TRBV27

CDR3 protein: CASKVGASSYEQYF
CDR3 DNA: TGTGCCAGCAAAGTTGGCGCTAGCTCCTACGAGCAGTACTTC
CDR3 length: 14
J gene: TRBJ2-7
clone size: .
D gene: .
V gene: TRBV2

CDR3 protein: CASSPPSREVSGNTIYF
CDR3 DNA: TGTGCCAGCTCACCACCGTCCAGGGAGGTTTCTGGAAACACCATATATTTT
CDR3 length: 17
J gene: TRBJ1-3
clone size: .
D gene: .
V gene: TRBV18

CDR3 protein: CASNRPGQGPSGNTIYF
CDR3 DNA: TGTGCCAGCAACCGACCGGGACAGGGACCCTCTGGAAACACCATATATTTT
CDR3 length: 17
J gene: TRBJ1-3
clone size: once
D gene: TRBD1
V gene: TRBV28

CDR3 protein: CASSQVRGDYGYTF
CDR3 DNA: TGCGCCAGCAGCCAAGTGCGCGGGGATTACGGCTACACCTTC
CDR3 length: 14
J gene: TRBJ1-2
clone size: .
D gene: .
V gene: TRBV4-1

CDR3 protein: CASIGGNQPQHF
CDR3 DNA: TGTGCCAGCATTGGAGGCAATCAGCCCCAGCATTTT
CDR3 length: 12
J gene: TRBJ1-5
clone size: .
D gene: .
V gene: TRBV28

CDR3 protein: CASSARDSYGYTF
CDR3 DNA: TGTGCCAGCAGTGCGAGGGACAGCTATGGCTACACCTTC
CDR3 length: 13
J gene: TRBJ1-2
clone size: .
D gene: TRBD1
V gene: TRBV2

CDR3 protein: CASSLSGQAYEQYF
CDR3 DNA: TGCGCCAGCAGCTTGTCGGGACAGGCCTACGAGCAGTACTTC
CDR3 length: 14
J gene: TRBJ2-7
clone size: .
D gene: TRBD1
V gene: TRBV5-1

CDR3 protein: CASPDRGLTGYTF
CDR3 DNA: TGTGCCAGTCCGGACAGGGGGTTGACTGGCTACACCTTC
CDR3 length: 13
J gene: TRBJ1-2
clone size: .
D gene: TRBD1
V gene: TRBV2

CDR3 protein: CASSLESGLTGELFF
CDR3 DNA: TGTGCCAGCAGCTTAGAGAGCGGTCTCACCGGGGAGCTGTTTTTT
CDR3 length: 15
J gene: TRBJ2-2
clone size: once
D gene: .
V gene: TRBV7-2

CDR3 protein: CASSERETGTNYGYTF
CDR3 DNA: TGTGCCAGCAGTGAAAGAGAAACCGGGACAAACTATGGTTACACCTTC
CDR3 length: 16
J gene: TRBJ1-2
clone size: .
D gene: .
V gene: TRBV6-1

CDR3 protein: CASSVAGASSYEQYF
CDR3 DNA: TGTGCCAGCAGCGTAGCCGGAGCGTCCTCCTACGAGCAGTACTTC
CDR3 length: 15
J gene: TRBJ2-7
clone size: .
D gene: .
V gene: TRBV9

CDR3 protein: CASSEETGGGADTQYF
CDR3 DNA: TGTGCCAGCAGTGAGGAGACAGGCGGCGGGGCAGATACGCAGTATTTT
CDR3 length: 16
J gene: TRBJ2-3
clone size: .
D gene: .
V gene: TRBV6-1

CDR3 protein: CASSLGYEQYF
CDR3 DNA: TGTGCCAGCAGTCTCGGTTACGAGCAGTACTTC
CDR3 length: 11
J gene: TRBJ2-7
clone size: .
D gene: .
V gene: TRBV27

CDR3 protein: CASSEGRGINYGYTF
CDR3 DNA: TGTGCCAGCAGTGAAGGTCGGGGGATTAACTATGGCTACACCTTC
CDR3 length: 15
J gene: TRBJ1-2
clone size: .
D gene: .
V gene: TRBV6-1

CDR3 protein: CATALYEQYF
CDR3 DNA: TGTGCCACCGCCCTCTACGAGCAGTACTTC
CDR3 length: 10
J gene: TRBJ2-7
clone size: .
D gene: .
V gene: TRBV28

CDR3 protein: CASSPLGGVGYGYTF
CDR3 DNA: TGCGCCAGCAGCCCTCTTGGGGGCGTTGGTTATGGCTACACCTTC
CDR3 length: 15
J gene: TRBJ1-2
clone size: .
D gene: .
V gene: TRBV4-1

CDR3 protein: CASRQSSQETQYF
CDR3 DNA: TGTGCCAGCAGACAGAGTTCTCAAGAGACCCAGTACTTC
CDR3 length: 13
J gene: TRBJ2-5
clone size: .
D gene: .
V gene: TRBV6-6

CDR3 protein: CASTQSGQGLAGELFF
CDR3 DNA: TGTGCCAGCACCCAATCAGGACAGGGTTTGGCCGGGGAGCTGTTTTTT
CDR3 length: 16
J gene: TRBJ2-2
clone size: .
D gene: TRBD1
V gene: TRBV14

CDR3 protein: CASSLGGANFSPLHF
CDR3 DNA: TGTGCCAGCAGTTTGGGGGGGGCCAATTTTTCACCCCTCCACTTT
CDR3 length: 15
J gene: TRBJ1-6
clone size: .
D gene: .
V gene: TRBV28

CDR3 protein: CASTLASEVSEQYF
CDR3 DNA: TGTGCCAGCACCCTAGCGTCGGAGGTCTCCGAGCAGTACTTC
CDR3 length: 14
J gene: TRBJ2-7
clone size: few
D gene: .
V gene: TRBV6-5

CDR3 protein: CASNREVDTQYF
CDR3 DNA: TGTGCCAGCAACAGGGAGGTAGATACGCAGTATTTT
CDR3 length: 12
J gene: TRBJ2-3
clone size: .
D gene: .
V gene: TRBV2

CDR3 protein: CASKPSATDTQYF
CDR3 DNA: TGTGCCAGCAAGCCTAGCGCCACAGATACGCAGTATTTT
CDR3 length: 13
J gene: TRBJ2-3
clone size: .
D gene: .
V gene: TRBV6-5

CDR3 protein: CASSLSGSEQYF
CDR3 DNA: TGTGCCAGCAGTTTATCGGGCAGCGAGCAGTACTTC
CDR3 length: 12
J gene: TRBJ2-7
clone size: once
D gene: .
V gene: TRBV12-3/TRBV12-4

CDR3 protein: CASSLGLAEQETQYF
CDR3 DNA: TGTGCCAGCAGTTTGGGACTAGCGGAACAAGAGACCCAGTACTTC
CDR3 length: 15
J gene: TRBJ2-5
clone size: .
D gene: TRBD2
V gene: TRBV28

CDR3 protein: CASTRTAFSNQPQHF
CDR3 DNA: TGTGCCAGCACTCGGACAGCCTTTAGCAATCAGCCCCAGCATTTT
CDR3 length: 15
J gene: TRBJ1-5
clone size: .
D gene: .
V gene: TRBV2

CDR3 protein: CASSMGLGLALADTQYF
CDR3 DNA: TGTGCCAGCAGCATGGGGCTGGGACTAGCACTCGCAGATACGCAGTATTTT
CDR3 length: 17
J gene: TRBJ2-3
clone size: .
D gene: TRBD2
V gene: TRBV11-2

CDR3 protein: CASSLEGRGNEQFF
CDR3 DNA: TGCGCCAGCAGCTTGGAGGGTAGAGGCAATGAGCAGTTCTTC
CDR3 length: 14
J gene: TRBJ2-1
clone size: .
D gene: .
V gene: TRBV5-1

CDR3 protein: CASSEDAGWVYEQYF
CDR3 DNA: TGTGCCAGCAGTGAAGATGCAGGGTGGGTCTACGAGCAGTACTTC
CDR3 length: 15
J gene: TRBJ2-7
clone size: .
D gene: .
V gene: TRBV6-1

CDR3 protein: CASSLEFRDGYTF
CDR3 DNA: TGTGCCAGCAGCTTGGAATTCAGGGACGGCTACACCTTC
CDR3 length: 13
J gene: TRBJ1-2
clone size: .
D gene: .
V gene: TRBV5-8

CDR3 protein: CASSRGQVGKNIQYF
CDR3 DNA: TGTGCCAGCAGCCGTGGACAGGTGGGGAAAAACATTCAGTACTTC
CDR3 length: 15
J gene: TRBJ2-4
clone size: .
D gene: TRBD1
V gene: TRBV6-5

CDR3 protein: CASSLAPRVNEQFF
CDR3 DNA: TGTGCCAGCAGCTTAGCACCCCGGGTTAATGAGCAGTTCTTC
CDR3 length: 14
J gene: TRBJ2-1
clone size: .
D gene: .
V gene: TRBV7-2

CDR3 protein: CASSLSGTSTDTQYF
CDR3 DNA: TGTGCCAGCAGCTTAAGCGGGACTAGCACAGATACGCAGTATTTT
CDR3 length: 15
J gene: TRBJ2-3
clone size: .
D gene: TRBD2
V gene: TRBV7-6

CDR3 protein: CASSKKSVEAFF
CDR3 DNA: TGTGCCAGCAGCAAAAAGTCAGTTGAAGCTTTCTTT
CDR3 length: 12
J gene: TRBJ1-1
clone size: few
D gene: .
V gene: TRBV21-1

CDR3 protein: CASSIRIRELFF
CDR3 DNA: TGTGCCAGTAGTATCCGGATCCGGGAGCTGTTTTTT
CDR3 length: 12
J gene: TRBJ2-2
clone size: .
D gene: .
V gene: TRBV19

CDR3 protein: CASSPQQGSRAYEQYF
CDR3 DNA: TGCGCCAGCAGTCCCCAACAGGGCTCAAGGGCCTACGAGCAGTACTTC
CDR3 length: 16
J gene: TRBJ2-7
clone size: .
D gene: .
V gene: TRBV23-1